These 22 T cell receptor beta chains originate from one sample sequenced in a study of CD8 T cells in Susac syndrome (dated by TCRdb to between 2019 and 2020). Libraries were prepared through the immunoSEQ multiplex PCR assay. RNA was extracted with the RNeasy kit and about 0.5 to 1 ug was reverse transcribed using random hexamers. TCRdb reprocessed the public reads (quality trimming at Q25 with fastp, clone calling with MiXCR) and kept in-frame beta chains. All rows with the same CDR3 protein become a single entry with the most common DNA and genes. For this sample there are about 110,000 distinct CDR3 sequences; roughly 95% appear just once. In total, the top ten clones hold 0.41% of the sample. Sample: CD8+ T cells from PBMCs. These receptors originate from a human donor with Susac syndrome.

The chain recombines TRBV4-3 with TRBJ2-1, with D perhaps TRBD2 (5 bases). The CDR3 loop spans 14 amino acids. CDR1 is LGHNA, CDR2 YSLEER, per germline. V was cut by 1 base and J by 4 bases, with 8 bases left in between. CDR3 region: CASSQGTLYNEQFF. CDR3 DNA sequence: TGCGCCAGCAGCCAAGGGACTCTTTACAATGAGCAGTTCTTC.

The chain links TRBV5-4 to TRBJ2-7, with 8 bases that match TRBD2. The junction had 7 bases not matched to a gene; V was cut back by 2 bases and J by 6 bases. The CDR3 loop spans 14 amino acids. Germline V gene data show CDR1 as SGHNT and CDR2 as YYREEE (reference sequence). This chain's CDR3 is CASSLRGGLGEQYF. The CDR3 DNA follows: TGTGCCAGCAGCTTACGGGGGGGCCTTGGCGAGCAGTACTTC. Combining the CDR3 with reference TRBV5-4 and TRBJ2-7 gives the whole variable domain ETGVTQSPTHLIKTRGQQVTLRCSSQSGHNTVSWYQQALGQGPQFIFQYYREEENGRGNFPPRFSGLQFPNYSSELNVNALELDDSALYLCASSLRGGLGEQYFGPGTRLTVT.

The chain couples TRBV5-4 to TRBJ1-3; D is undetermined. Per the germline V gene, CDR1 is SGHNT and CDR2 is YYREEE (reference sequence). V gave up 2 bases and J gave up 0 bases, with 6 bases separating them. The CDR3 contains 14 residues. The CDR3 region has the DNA TGTGCCAGCAGCTTAGAGGGCTCTGGAAACACCATATATTTT. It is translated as CASSLEGSGNTIYF. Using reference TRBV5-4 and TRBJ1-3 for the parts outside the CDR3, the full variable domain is ETGVTQSPTHLIKTRGQQVTLRCSSQSGHNTVSWYQQALGQGPQFIFQYYREEENGRGNFPPRFSGLQFPNYSSELNVNALELDDSALYLCASSLEGSGNTIYFGEGSWLTVV.

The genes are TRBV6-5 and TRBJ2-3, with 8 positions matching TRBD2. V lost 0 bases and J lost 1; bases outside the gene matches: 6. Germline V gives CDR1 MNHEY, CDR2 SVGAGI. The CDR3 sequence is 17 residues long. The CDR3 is CASSYSLRGGRTDTQYF. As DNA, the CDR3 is TGTGCCAGCAGTTACTCTTTGCGCGGGGGGCGCACAGATACGCAGTATTTT.

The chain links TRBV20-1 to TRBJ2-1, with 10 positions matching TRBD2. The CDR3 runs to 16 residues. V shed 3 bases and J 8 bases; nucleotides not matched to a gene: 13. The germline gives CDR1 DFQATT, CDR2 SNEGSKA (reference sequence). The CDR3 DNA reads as TGCAGTGCTAGGCCCTGGACTAGCGGTGATCCTTATGAGCAGTTCTTC. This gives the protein CSARPWTSGDPYEQFF.

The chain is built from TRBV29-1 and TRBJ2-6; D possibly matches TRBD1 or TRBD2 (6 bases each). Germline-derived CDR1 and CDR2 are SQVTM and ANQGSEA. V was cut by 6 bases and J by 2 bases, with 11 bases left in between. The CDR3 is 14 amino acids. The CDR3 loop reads CSVNGGPGANVLTF. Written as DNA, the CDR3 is TGCAGCGTGAACGGGGGCCCTGGGGCCAACGTCCTGACTTTC.

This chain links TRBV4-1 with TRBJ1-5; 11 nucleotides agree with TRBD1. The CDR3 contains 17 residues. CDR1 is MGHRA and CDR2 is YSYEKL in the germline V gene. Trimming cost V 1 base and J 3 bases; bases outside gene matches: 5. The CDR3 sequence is CASSQAGTGGPNQPQHF. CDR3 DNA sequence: TGCGCCAGCAGCCAAGCCGGGACAGGGGGTCCCAATCAGCCCCAGCATTTT.

The DNA for the CDR3 is TGCAGTGCTAGGGGAATCGGGGATGCCCGAGGCTACACCTTC. Protein sequence: CSARGIGDARGYTF. V is TRBV20-1 and J is TRBJ1-2; the D is unclear. V was trimmed by 3 bases and J by 8 bases, leaving 19 bases between them. CDR1 is DFQATT and CDR2 is SNEGSKA in the germline V gene (reference sequence). The CDR3 loop spans 14 amino acids.

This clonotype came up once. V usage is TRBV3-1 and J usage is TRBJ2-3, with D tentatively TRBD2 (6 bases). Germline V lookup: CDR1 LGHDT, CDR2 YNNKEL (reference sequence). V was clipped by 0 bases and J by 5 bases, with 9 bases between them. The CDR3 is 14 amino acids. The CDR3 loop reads CASSQDGLLDTQYF. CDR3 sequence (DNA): TGTGCCAGCAGCCAAGACGGACTATTAGATACGCAGTATTTT.

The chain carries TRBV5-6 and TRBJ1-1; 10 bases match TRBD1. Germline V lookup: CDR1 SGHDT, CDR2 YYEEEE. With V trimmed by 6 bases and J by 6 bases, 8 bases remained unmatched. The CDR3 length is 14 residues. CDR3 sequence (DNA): TGTGCCAGCACCCGGACAGGGGGAGGGCCTGAAGCTTTCTTT. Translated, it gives CASTRTGGGPEAFF.

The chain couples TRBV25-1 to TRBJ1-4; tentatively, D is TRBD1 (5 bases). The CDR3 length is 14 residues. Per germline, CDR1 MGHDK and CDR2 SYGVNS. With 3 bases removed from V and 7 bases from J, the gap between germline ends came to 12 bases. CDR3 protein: CASSDGGSFEKLFF. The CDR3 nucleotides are TGTGCCAGCAGTGATGGGGGGTCGTTTGAAAAACTGTTTTTT.

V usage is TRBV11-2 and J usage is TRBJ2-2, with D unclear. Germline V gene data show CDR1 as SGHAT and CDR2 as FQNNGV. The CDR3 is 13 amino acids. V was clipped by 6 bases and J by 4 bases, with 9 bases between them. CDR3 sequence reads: CASRDKFTGELFF. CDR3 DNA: TGTGCCAGCAGGGATAAATTCACCGGGGAGCTGTTTTTT.

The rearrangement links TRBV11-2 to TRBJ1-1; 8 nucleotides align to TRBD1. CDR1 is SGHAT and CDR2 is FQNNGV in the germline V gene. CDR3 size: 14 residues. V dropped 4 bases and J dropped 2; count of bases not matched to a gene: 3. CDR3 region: CASSSGGQNTEAFF. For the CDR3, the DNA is TGTGCCAGCAGCTCAGGGGGCCAAAACACTGAAGCTTTCTTT.

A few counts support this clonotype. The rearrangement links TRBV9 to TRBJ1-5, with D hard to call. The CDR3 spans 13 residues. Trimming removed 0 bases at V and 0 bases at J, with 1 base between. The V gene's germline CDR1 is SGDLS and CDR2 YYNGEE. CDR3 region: CASSVASNQPQHF. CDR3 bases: TGTGCCAGCAGCGTAGCTAGCAATCAGCCCCAGCATTTT.

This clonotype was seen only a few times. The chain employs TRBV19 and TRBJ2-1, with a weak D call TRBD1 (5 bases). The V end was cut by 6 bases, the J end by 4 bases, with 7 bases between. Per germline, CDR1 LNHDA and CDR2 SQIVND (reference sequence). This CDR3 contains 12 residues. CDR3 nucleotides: TGTGCCAGTAGCTCAGGGTACAATGAGCAGTTCTTC. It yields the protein CASSSGYNEQFF.

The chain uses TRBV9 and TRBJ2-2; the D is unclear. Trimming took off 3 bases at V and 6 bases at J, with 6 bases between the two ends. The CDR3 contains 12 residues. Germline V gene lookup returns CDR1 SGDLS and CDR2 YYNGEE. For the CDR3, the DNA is TGTGCCAGCAGCGACAGCCCCGGGGAGCTGTTTTTT. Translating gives CASSDSPGELFF.

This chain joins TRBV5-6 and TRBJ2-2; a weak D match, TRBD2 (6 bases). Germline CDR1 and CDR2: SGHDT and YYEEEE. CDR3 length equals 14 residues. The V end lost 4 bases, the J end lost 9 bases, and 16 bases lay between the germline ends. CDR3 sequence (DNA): TGTGCCAGCAGCCCTGGCGGGGAGCACCGGGAGCTGTTTTTT. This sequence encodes CASSPGGEHRELFF.

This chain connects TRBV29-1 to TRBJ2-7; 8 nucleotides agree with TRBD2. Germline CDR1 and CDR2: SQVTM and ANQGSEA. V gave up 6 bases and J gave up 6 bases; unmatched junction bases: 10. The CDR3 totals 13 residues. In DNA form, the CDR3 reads TGCAGCGTAGTAGCGGGGTCTTTACTCGAGCAGTACTTC. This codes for CSVVAGSLLEQYF.

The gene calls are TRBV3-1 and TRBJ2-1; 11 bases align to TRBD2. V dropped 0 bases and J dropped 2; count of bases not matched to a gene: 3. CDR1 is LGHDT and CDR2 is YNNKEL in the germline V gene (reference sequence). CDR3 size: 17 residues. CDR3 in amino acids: CASSQDGSGGAYNEQFF. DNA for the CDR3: TGTGCCAGCAGCCAAGACGGTAGCGGGGGGGCCTACAATGAGCAGTTCTTC.

Here the CDR3 reads CASSVGQGVETQYF. As DNA, the CDR3 is TGTGCCAGCAGCGTAGGACAGGGAGTAGAGACCCAGTACTTC. The chain links TRBV9 to TRBJ2-5; 7 bases agree with TRBD1. Germline V CDR1 and CDR2: SGDLS, YYNGEE. Germline trimming cut 0 bases from V and 4 bases from J; bases unmatched to any gene: 3. This CDR3 has 14 residues.

CDR3 nucleotides: TGCGCCAGCAGCCAAGGGTTCCTGGACAATGAGCAGTTCTTC. Translation: CASSQGFLDNEQFF. The chain uses TRBV4-3 and TRBJ2-1; D is unclear. The CDR3 extends over 14 amino acids. Trimming shortened V by 1 base and J by 5 bases, and 9 bases separated the two germline ends. Germline loops: CDR1 LGHNA, CDR2 YSLEER.

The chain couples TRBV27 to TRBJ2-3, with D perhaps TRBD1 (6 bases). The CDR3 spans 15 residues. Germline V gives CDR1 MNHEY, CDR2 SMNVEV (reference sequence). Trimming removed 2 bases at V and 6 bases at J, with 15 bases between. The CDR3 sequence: CASSLTNYRVDTQYF. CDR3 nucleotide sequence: TGTGCCAGCAGTTTAACTAATTACAGGGTTGATACGCAGTATTTT.